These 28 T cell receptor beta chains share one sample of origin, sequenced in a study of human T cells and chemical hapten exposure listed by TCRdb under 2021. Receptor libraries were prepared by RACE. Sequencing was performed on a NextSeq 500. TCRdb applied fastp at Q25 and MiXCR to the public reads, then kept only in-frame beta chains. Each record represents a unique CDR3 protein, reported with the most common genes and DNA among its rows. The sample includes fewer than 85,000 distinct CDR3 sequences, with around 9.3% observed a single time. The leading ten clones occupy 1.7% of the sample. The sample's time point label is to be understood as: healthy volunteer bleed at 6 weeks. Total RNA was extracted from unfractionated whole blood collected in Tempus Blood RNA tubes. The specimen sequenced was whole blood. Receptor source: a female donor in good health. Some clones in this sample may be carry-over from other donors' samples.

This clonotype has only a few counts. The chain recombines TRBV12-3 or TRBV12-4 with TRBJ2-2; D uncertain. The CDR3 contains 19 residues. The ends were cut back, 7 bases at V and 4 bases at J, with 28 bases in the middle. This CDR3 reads CASIKGNYQKPRGTGELFF. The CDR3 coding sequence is TGTGCCAGCATCAAAGGGAACTACCAGAAGCCCCGAGGCACCGGGGAGCTGTTTTTT.

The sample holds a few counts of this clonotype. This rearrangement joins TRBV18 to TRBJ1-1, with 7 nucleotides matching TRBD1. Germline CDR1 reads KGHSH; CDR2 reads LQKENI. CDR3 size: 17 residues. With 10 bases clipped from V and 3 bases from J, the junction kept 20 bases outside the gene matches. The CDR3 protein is CATSTPGGFGWDTEAFF. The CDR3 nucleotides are TGTGCCACCAGCACCCCAGGGGGATTTGGGTGGGACACTGAAGCTTTCTTT.

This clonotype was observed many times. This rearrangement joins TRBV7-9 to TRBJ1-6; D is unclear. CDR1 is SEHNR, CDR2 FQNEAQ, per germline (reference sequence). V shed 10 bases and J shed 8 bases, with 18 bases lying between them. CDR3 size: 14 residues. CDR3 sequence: CANRRGSVDSPLHF. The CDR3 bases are TGTGCCAACCGGCGGGGATCGGTGGATTCACCCCTCCACTTT.

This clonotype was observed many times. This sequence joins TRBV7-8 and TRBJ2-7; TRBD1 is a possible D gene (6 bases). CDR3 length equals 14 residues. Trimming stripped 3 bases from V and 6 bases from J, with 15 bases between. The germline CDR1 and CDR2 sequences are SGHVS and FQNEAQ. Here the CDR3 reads CASSFNRVWGEQYF. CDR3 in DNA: TGTGCCAGCAGCTTTAACAGGGTTTGGGGCGAGCAGTACTTC.

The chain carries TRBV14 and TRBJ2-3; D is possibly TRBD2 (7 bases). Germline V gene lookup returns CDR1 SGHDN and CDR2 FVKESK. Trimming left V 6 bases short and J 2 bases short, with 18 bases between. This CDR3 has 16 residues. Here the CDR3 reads CASSPNVGGATDTQYF. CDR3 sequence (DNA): TGTGCCAGCAGTCCTAACGTAGGGGGGGCCACAGATACGCAGTATTTT.

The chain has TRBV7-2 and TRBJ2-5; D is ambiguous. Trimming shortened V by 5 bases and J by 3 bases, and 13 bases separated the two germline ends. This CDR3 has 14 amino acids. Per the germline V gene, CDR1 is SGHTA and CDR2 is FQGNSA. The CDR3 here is CASSIRTTKETQYF. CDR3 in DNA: TGTGCCAGCAGCATTCGGACGACCAAAGAGACCCAGTACTTC.

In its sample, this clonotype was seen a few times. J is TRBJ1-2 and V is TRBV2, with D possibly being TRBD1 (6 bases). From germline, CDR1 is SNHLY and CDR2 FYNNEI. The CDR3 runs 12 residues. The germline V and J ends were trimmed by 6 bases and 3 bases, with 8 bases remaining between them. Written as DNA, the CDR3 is TGTGCCAGCAGGGGGGCAGACTATGGCTACACCTTC. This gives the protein CASRGADYGYTF.

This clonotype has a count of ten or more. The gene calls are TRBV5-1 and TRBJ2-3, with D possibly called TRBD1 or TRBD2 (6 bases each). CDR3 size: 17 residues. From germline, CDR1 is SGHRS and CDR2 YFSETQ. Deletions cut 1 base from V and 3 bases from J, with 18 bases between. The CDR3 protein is CASSLSRAGEETDTQYF. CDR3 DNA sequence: TGCGCCAGCAGCTTGAGTAGGGCAGGGGAGGAGACAGATACGCAGTATTTT.

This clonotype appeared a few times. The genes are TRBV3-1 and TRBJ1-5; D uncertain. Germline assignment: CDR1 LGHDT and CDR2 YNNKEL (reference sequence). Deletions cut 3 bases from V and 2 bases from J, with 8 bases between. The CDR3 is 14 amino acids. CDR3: CASSHRQGNQPQHF. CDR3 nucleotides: TGTGCCAGCAGCCACCGCCAGGGCAATCAGCCCCAGCATTTT.

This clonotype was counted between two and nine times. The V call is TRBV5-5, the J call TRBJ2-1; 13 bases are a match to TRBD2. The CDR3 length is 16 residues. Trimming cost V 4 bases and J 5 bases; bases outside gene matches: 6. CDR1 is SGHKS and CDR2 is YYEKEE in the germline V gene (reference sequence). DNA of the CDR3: TGTGCCAGCAGCGTACTAGCGGGGGGGCTGGACAATGAGCAGTTCTTC. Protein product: CASSVLAGGLDNEQFF.

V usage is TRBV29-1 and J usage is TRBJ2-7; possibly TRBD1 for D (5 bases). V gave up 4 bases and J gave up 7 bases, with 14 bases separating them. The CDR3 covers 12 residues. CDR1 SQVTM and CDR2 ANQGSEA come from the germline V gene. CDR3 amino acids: CSVGGREREQYF. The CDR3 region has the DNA TGCAGCGTTGGGGGCAGGGAAAGGGAGCAGTACTTC.

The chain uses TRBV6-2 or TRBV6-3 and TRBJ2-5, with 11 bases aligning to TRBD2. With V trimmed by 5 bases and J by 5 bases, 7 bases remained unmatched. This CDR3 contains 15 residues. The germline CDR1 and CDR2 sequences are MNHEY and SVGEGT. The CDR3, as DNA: TGTGCCAGCAGTCCCTCTAGCGGGGGGTCGGAGACCCAGTACTTC. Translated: CASSPSSGGSETQYF.

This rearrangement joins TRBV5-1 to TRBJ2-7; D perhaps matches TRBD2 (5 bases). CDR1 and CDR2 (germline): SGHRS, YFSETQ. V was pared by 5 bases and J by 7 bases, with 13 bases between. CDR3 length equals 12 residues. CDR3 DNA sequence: TGCGCCAGCAGTTGGCCCGGGGAGGAGCAGTACTTC. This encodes CASSWPGEEQYF.

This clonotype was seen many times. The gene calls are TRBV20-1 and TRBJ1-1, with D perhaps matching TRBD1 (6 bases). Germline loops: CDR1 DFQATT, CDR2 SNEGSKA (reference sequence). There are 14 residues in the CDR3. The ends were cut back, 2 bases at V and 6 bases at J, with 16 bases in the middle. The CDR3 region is CSARFNRASSEAFF. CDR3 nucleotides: TGCAGTGCTAGATTTAACAGGGCCAGCTCTGAAGCTTTCTTT.

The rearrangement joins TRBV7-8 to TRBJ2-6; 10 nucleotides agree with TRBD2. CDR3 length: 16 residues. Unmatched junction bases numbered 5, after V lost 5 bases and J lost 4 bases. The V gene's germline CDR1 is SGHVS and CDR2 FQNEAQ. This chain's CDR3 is CASSKLAGTGANVLTF. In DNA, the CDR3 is TGTGCCAGCAGCAAACTAGCGGGGACCGGGGCCAACGTCCTGACTTTC. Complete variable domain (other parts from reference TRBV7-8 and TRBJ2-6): GAGVSQSPRYKVAKRGQDVALRCDPISGHVSLFWYQQALGQGPEFLTYFQNEAQLDKSGLPSDRFFAERPEGSVSTLKIQRTQQEDSAVYLCASSKLAGTGANVLTFGAGSRLTVL.

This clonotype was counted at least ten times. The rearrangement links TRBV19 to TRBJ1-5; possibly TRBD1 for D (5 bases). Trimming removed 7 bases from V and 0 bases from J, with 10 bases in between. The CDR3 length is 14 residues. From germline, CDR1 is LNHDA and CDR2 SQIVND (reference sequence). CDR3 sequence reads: CASKKTASNQPQHF. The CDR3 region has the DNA TGTGCCAGTAAAAAGACAGCTAGCAATCAGCCCCAGCATTTT.

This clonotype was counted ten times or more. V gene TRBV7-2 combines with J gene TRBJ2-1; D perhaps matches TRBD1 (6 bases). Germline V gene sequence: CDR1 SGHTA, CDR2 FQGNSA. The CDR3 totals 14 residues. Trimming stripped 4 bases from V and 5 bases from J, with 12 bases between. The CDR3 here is CASSSYRVHNEQFF. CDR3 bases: TGTGCCAGCAGCTCGTACAGGGTCCACAATGAGCAGTTCTTC. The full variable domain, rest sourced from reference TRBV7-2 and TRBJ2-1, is GAGVSQSPSNKVTEKGKDVELRCDPISGHTALYWYRQSLGQGLEFLIYFQGNSAPDKSGLPSDRFSAERTGGSVSTLTIQRTQQEDSAVYLCASSSYRVHNEQFFGPGTRLTVL.

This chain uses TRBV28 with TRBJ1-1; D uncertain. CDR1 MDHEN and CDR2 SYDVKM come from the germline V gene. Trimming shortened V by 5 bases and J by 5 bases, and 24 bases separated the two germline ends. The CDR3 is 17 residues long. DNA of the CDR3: TGTGCCAGCAGTCCCACCGGCCTCACGATTTGGAGGACTGAAGCTTTCTTT. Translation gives CASSPTGLTIWRTEAFF.

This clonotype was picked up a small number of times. The CDR3 DNA is TGTGCCAGCTCACGGGCGGGCCCCTACGAGCAGTACTTC. It yields the protein CASSRAGPYEQYF. The chain is built from TRBV18 and TRBJ2-7; maybe TRBD2 (5 bases). V was pared by 4 bases and J by 2 bases, with 9 bases between. Germline CDR1 and CDR2: KGHSH and LQKENI. The CDR3 runs to 13 residues.

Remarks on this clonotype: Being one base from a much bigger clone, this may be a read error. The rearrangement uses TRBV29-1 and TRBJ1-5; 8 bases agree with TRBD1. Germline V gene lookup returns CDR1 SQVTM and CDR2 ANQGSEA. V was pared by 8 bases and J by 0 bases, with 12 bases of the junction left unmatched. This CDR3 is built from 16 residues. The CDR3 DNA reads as TGCAGCATTGCCACAGGACAGGGCGATAGCAATCAGCCCCAGCATTTT. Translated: CSIATGQGDSNQPQHF. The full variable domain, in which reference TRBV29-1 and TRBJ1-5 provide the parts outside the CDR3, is SAVISQKPSRDICQRGTSLTIQCQVDSQVTMMFWYRQQPGQSLTLIATANQGSEATYESGFVIDKFPISRPNLTFSTLTVSNMSPEDSSIYLCSIATGQGDSNQPQHFGDGTRLSIL.

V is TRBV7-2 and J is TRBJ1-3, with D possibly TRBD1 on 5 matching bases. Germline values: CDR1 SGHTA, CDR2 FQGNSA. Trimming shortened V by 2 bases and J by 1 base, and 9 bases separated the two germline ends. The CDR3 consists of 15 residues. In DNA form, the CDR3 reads TGTGCCAGCAGCTTAAGGGCAGGGTCTGGAAACACCATATATTTT. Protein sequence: CASSLRAGSGNTIYF.

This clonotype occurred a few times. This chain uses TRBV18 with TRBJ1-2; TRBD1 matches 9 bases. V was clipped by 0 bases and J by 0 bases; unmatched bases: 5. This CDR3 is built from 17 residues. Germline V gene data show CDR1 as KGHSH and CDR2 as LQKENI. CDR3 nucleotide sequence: TGTGCCAGCTCACCACCCCGGACAGGGGTAACTAACTATGGCTACACCTTC. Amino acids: CASSPPRTGVTNYGYTF.

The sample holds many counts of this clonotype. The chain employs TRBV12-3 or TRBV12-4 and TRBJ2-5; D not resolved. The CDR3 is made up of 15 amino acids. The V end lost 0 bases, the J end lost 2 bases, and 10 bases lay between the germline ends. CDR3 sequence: CASSLARVRQETQYF. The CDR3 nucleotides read TGTGCCAGCAGTTTAGCCAGAGTAAGACAAGAGACCCAGTACTTC.

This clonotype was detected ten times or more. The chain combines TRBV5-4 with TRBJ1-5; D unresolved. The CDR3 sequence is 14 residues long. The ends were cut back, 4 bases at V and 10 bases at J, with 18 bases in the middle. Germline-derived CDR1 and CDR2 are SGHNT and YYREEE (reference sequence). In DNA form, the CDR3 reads TGTGCCAGCAGCCCCGGACCTGGAATGGTCCCCCAGCATTTT. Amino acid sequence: CASSPGPGMVPQHF.

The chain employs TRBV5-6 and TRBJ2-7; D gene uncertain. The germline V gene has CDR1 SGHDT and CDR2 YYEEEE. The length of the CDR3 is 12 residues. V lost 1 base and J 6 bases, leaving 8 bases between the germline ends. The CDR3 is CASSLCRSEQYF. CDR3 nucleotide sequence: TGTGCCAGCAGCTTGTGTAGGTCCGAGCAGTACTTC. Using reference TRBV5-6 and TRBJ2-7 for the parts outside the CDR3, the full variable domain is DAGVTQSPTHLIKTRGQQVTLRCSPKSGHDTVSWYQQALGQGPQFIFQYYEEEERQRGNFPDRFSGHQFPNYSSELNVNALLLGDSALYLCASSLCRSEQYFGPGTRLTVT.

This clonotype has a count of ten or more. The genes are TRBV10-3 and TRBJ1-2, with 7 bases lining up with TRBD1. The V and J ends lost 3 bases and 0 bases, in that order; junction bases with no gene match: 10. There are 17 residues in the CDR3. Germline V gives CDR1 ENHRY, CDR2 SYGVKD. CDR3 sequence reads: CAISDPSRDRANYGYTF. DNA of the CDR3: TGTGCCATCAGTGATCCATCCCGGGACAGAGCTAACTATGGCTACACCTTC.

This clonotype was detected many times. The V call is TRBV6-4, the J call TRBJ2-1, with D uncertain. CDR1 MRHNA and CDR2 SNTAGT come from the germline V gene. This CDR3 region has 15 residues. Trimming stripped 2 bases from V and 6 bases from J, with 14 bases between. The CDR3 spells CASSDGHATSNEQFF. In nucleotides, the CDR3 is TGTGCCAGCAGTGACGGGCACGCCACGAGCAATGAGCAGTTCTTC.

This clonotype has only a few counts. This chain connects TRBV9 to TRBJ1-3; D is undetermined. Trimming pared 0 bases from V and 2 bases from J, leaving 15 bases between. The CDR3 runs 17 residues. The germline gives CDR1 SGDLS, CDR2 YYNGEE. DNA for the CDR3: TGTGCCAGCAGCGTAGTTCAGGACCTTAGAGCTGGAAACACCATATATTTT. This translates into CASSVVQDLRAGNTIYF.